This T cell receptor beta chain is drawn from a study of OX40 agonist ivuxolimab in advanced cancers. Study in general: Anti-PD-1, anti-PD-L1 or anti-CTLA-4 therapy given earlier was allowed, and approximately 40% had some.

Study-level findings and limits: At 0.1 to 3.0 mg/kg and by week 6, clonal expansion occurred in CD4+ and CD8+ blood T cells. People who partly responded at 0.1-3.0 mg/kg had some of the least clonal expansion seen.

Per the germline V gene, CDR1 is KGHSH and CDR2 is LQKENI. V was shortened by 4 bases and J by 1 base, with 10 bases between the two germline ends. CDR3 length: 14 amino acids. This table comes from immunoSEQ multiplex PCR, and its TCRdb copy is limited to in-frame clones, with some not included. This sample has 70,000 to 100,000 clones, with about 91% found just once. On this clone: Its antigen is not known.

The specimen comprised CD4+ or CD8+ T cells sorted from blood, sampled in a trial of the OX40 agonist ivuxolimab. The receptor comes from an adult with an advanced solid tumor such as melanoma, head and neck, liver or kidney cancer. V gene TRBV18 combines with J gene TRBJ1-1; D unclear. CDR3 DNA: TGTGCCAGCTCACGTCGCGGGGAGAACACTGAAGCTTTCTTT. This gives the protein CASSRRGENTEAFF. Combining the CDR3 with reference TRBV18 and TRBJ1-1 gives the whole variable domain NAGVMQNPRHLVRRRGQEARLRCSPMKGHSHVYWYRQLPEEGLKFMVYLQKENIIDESGMPKERFSAEFPKEGPSILRIQQVVRGDSAAYFCASSRRGENTEAFFGQGTRLTVV.